The 24 T cell receptor beta chains listed next were all sequenced from one sample in a study of blood T cell repertoires in COVID-19. TCRdb keeps only in-frame clones here, not all; method: immunoSEQ multiplex PCR. In the table there are about 66,000 clones, about nine tenths of which are singletons. The sequenced sample was peripheral blood. All receptors come from a human donor in a cohort sampled during active COVID-19.

The rearrangement links TRBV30 to TRBJ1-5, with TRBD1 matching 7 bases. Looked up from germline, CDR1 is GTSNPN and CDR2 is SVGIG (reference sequence). V shed 4 bases, J shed 5 bases, and the junction held 11 bases outside the gene matches. CDR3 length equals 15 residues. The CDR3: CAWMAKTGIDQPQHF. Written as DNA, the CDR3 is TGTGCCTGGATGGCGAAGACAGGGATCGATCAGCCCCAGCATTTT.

The V call is TRBV9, the J call TRBJ2-5; D unclear. The CDR3 length is 13 residues. The V gene's germline CDR1 is SGDLS and CDR2 YYNGEE. V lost 2 bases to trimming and J lost 1 base, with 6 bases between them. The CDR3 nucleotides are TGTGCCAGCAGCGTTACAAGCCAAGAGACCCAGTACTTC. This encodes CASSVTSQETQYF.

The V gene is TRBV19, the J gene TRBJ2-3, with TRBD1 as a possible D gene (5 bases). Germline loops: CDR1 LNHDA, CDR2 SQIVND (reference sequence). The CDR3 sequence is 14 residues long. V dropped 7 bases and J dropped 0 bases, with 11 bases sitting between them. The CDR3 is CASTQTVSTDTQYF. The CDR3 DNA reads TGTGCCAGTACTCAGACAGTAAGCACAGATACGCAGTATTTT.

The J gene is TRBJ2-7, the V gene TRBV10-1; TRBD1 agrees at 8 bases. Trimming at V came to 3 bases and at J to 2 bases, leaving 6 bases not matched to a gene. This CDR3 comprises 15 residues. Germline loops: CDR1 WNHNN, CDR2 SYGVQD (reference sequence). The CDR3 sequence is CASSDRGTGPYEQYF. In nucleotides, the CDR3 is TGCGCCAGCAGTGACCGCGGGACAGGACCCTACGAGCAGTACTTC.

This clone was counted once. V gene TRBV18 combines with J gene TRBJ1-1; tentatively, D is TRBD1 (6 bases). Deletions cut 6 bases from V and 2 bases from J, with 10 bases between. Germline CDR1 and CDR2: KGHSH and LQKENI. CDR3 length equals 13 residues. This CDR3 reads CASSTGRNTEAFF. The DNA for the CDR3 is TGTGCCAGCTCTACAGGGAGAAACACTGAAGCTTTCTTT.

The chain has TRBV7-6 and TRBJ2-7, with a possible D match to TRBD1 (6 bases). Germline CDR1 SGHVS, CDR2 FNYEAQ. This CDR3 has 15 amino acids. V was clipped by 5 bases and J by 0 bases, with 14 bases between them. The CDR3 spells CASSANQGYSYEQYF. The CDR3 DNA sequence: TGTGCCAGCAGCGCCAATCAGGGGTACTCCTACGAGCAGTACTTC.

The chain is built from TRBV28 and TRBJ2-5; D is perhaps TRBD2 (6 bases). The CDR3 runs 14 residues. Trimming took 1 base from V and 7 from J, leaving 13 bases between them. Per germline, CDR1 MDHEN and CDR2 SYDVKM. The CDR3 DNA is TGTGCCAGCAGTTTATACGGGGGTGTGGGGACCCAGTACTTC. Its protein is CASSLYGGVGTQYF.

The V call is TRBV3-1 (or the pseudogene TRBV3-2), the J call TRBJ2-3; TRBD2 matches 9 bases. Germline V gives CDR1 LGHDT, CDR2 YNNKEL (reference sequence). This CDR3 is 17 amino acids long. Losses at the gene ends were 4 bases for V and 6 bases for J; bases not matched to a gene: 14. This CDR3 reads CASSPPGTSNRGDTQYF. The CDR3 DNA reads TGTGCCAGCAGCCCCCCCGGGACTAGCAACCGAGGGGATACGCAGTATTTT.

V and J are TRBV19 and TRBJ2-1; D possibly corresponds to TRBD2 (7 bases). Germline CDR1 LNHDA, CDR2 SQIVND (reference sequence). The CDR3 covers 16 residues. V was trimmed by 0 bases and J by 3 bases, leaving 12 bases between them. The CDR3 nucleotides read TGTGCCAGTAGTATAGATGCGGGGGCCATCTACAATGAGCAGTTCTTC. Translating gives CASSIDAGAIYNEQFF.

This chain joins TRBV6-5 and TRBJ2-7; possibly TRBD1 for D (6 bases). Germline V gene data show CDR1 as MNHEY and CDR2 as SVGAGI. The V end lost 0 bases, the J end lost 0 bases, and 9 bases lay between the germline ends. This CDR3 has 15 amino acids. The DNA of the CDR3 is TGTGCCAGCAGTTACTCCCAGGGGTACTCCTACGAGCAGTACTTC. It codes for CASSYSQGYSYEQYF.

The V and J genes are TRBV6-5 and TRBJ2-7; weak D call: TRBD1 (6 bases). The CDR3 runs to 11 residues. CDR1 and CDR2 (germline): MNHEY, SVGAGI. Trimming left V 8 bases short and J 6 bases short, with 11 bases between. The DNA for the CDR3 is TGTGCCAGCGGCCACAGGGCCGAGCAGTACTTC. This translates into CASGHRAEQYF.

V usage is TRBV19 and J usage is TRBJ1-2; D is perhaps TRBD1 (5 bases). Germline V gives CDR1 LNHDA, CDR2 SQIVND (reference sequence). Trimming took off 3 bases at V and 7 bases at J, with 18 bases between the two ends. CDR3 length: 15 amino acids. The CDR3 nucleotides read TGTGCCAGTAGTATCAGCCAGGGCAGAGTCGGTGGCTACACCTTC. As protein: CASSISQGRVGGYTF.

V is TRBV20-1 and J is TRBJ2-7; D is ambiguous. Trimming left V 2 bases short and J 7 bases short, with 9 bases between. The CDR3 length is 11 residues. In germline, CDR1 is DFQATT, CDR2 SNEGSKA (reference sequence). CDR3: CSARSALEQYF. The CDR3 bases are TGCAGTGCTAGATCAGCGTTAGAGCAGTACTTC.

This clone has more than one count but fewer than ten. This sequence joins TRBV3-1 (or the pseudogene TRBV3-2) and TRBJ1-5; D possibly corresponds to TRBD1 (5 bases). V was cut by 4 bases and J by 4 bases, with 14 bases left in between. CDR1 LGHDT and CDR2 YNNKEL come from the germline V gene (reference sequence). The CDR3 loop spans 15 amino acids. CDR3 DNA sequence: TGTGCCAGCAGCCTGGGGCGAAATCATAATCAGCCCCAGCATTTT. It yields the protein CASSLGRNHNQPQHF.

With regard to this clone: This same CDR3 is encoded by further DNA sequences in the sample. The chain couples TRBV11-2 to TRBJ2-5, with TRBD1 matching 11 bases. Germline values: CDR1 SGHAT, CDR2 FQNNGV. CDR3 length equals 14 residues. With V trimmed by 5 bases and J by 5 bases, 4 bases remained unmatched. The CDR3 reads CASSPGTGGETQYF. CDR3 coding DNA: TGTGCCAGCAGCCCAGGGACAGGGGGTGAGACCCAGTACTTC.

This chain uses TRBV6-1 with TRBJ2-7; 7 positions agree with TRBD1. Germline-derived CDR1 and CDR2 are MNHNS and SASEGT. This CDR3 contains 14 residues. V lost 3 bases to trimming and J lost 3 bases; unmatched junction nucleotides: 5. Here the CDR3 DNA reads TGTGCCAGCAGTGAGGTGACAGGGAGCTACGAGCAGTACTTC. Encoded protein: CASSEVTGSYEQYF.

The chain links TRBV7-9 to TRBJ2-3; TRBD2 matches 8 bases. CDR3 length: 16 residues. J lost 4 bases, V lost 1 base, and 7 bases had no gene match. Germline values: CDR1 SEHNR, CDR2 FQNEAQ (reference sequence). CDR3 sequence (DNA): TGTGCCAGCAGCTTAGAACGGGGACTAGGATCAGATACGCAGTATTTT. As protein: CASSLERGLGSDTQYF.

V and J are TRBV4-3 and TRBJ1-3, with D perhaps TRBD1 (6 bases). Germline V gene sequence: CDR1 LGHNA, CDR2 YSLEER. CDR3 length: 16 amino acids. Between the trimmed V and J ends, which lost 1 base and 1 base, there was a span of 11 bases. CDR3 in amino acids: CASSQAGGPSGNTIYF. CDR3 DNA: TGCGCCAGCAGCCAAGCCGGGGGGCCGTCTGGAAACACCATATATTTT.

The chain has TRBV6-5 and TRBJ1-5, with D unresolved. Trimming took 0 bases from V and 6 from J, leaving 9 bases between them. CDR3 size: 14 residues. Germline CDR1 MNHEY, CDR2 SVGAGI. CDR3 sequence reads: CASSYSTSGQPQHF. CDR3 DNA: TGTGCCAGCAGTTACTCGACGTCGGGTCAGCCCCAGCATTTT.

The gene calls are TRBV5-1 and TRBJ1-6; 8 bases match TRBD1. The ends lost 3 bases at V and 8 bases at J; junction bases unmatched: 13. Germline-derived CDR1 and CDR2 are SGHRS and YFSETQ. This CDR3 spans 17 amino acids. In nucleotides, the CDR3 is TGCGCCAGCAGCTACCTCTCCCGACAGGGACAGGATTCACCCCTCCACTTT. Translation gives CASSYLSRQGQDSPLHF.

The genes are TRBV15 and TRBJ2-7, with 7 bases that match TRBD1. The germline V gene has CDR1 LNHNV and CDR2 YYDKDF (reference sequence). This CDR3 region has 15 residues. J gave up 3 bases and V 0 bases, and 5 bases lay outside the gene matches. This CDR3 reads CATSRDMDRLYEQYF. In nucleotides, the CDR3 is TGTGCCACCAGCAGAGATATGGACAGGCTCTACGAGCAGTACTTC.

This chain connects TRBV7-9 to TRBJ1-1; 9 nucleotides agree with TRBD1. The CDR3 extends over 14 amino acids. Germline lookup yields CDR1 SEHNR and CDR2 FQNEAQ (reference sequence). After removal of 5 bases from V and 5 bases from J, the junction contained 6 bases not matched to a gene. Here the CDR3 DNA reads TGTGCCAGCAGCCCACAGGGGGCTGGGACTGAAGCTTTCTTT. It is translated as CASSPQGAGTEAFF.

The rearrangement links TRBV5-1 to TRBJ2-7; 7 bases agree with TRBD1. The ends lost 0 bases at V and 4 bases at J; junction bases unmatched: 7. CDR3 length: 15 residues. Germline CDR1 is SGHRS and CDR2 is YFSETQ. CDR3 sequence (DNA): TGCGCCAGCAGCTTGGGAGCAGGGGGTGGGTACGAGCAGTACTTC. This gives the protein CASSLGAGGGYEQYF.

This clone appeared a single time. This chain joins TRBV6-5 and TRBJ2-7; D possibly corresponds to TRBD2 (6 bases). Trimming removed 0 bases at V and 3 bases at J, with 15 bases between. CDR1 and CDR2 from the germline V gene are MNHEY and SVGAGI. The length of the CDR3 is 16 residues. CDR3 amino acids: CASSYSTGGKGYEQYF. For the CDR3, the DNA is TGTGCCAGCAGTTACTCGACGGGCGGGAAGGGCTACGAGCAGTACTTC.